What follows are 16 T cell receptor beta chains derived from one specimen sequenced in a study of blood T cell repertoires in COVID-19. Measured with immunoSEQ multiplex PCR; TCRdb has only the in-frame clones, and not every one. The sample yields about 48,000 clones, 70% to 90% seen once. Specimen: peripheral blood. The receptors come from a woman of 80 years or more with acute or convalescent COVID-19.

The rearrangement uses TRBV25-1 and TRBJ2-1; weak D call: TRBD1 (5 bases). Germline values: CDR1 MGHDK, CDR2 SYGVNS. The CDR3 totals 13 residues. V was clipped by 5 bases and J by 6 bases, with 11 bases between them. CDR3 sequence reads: CASSRQGSNEQFF. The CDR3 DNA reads TGTGCCAGCAGTAGGCAGGGCAGCAATGAGCAGTTCTTC.

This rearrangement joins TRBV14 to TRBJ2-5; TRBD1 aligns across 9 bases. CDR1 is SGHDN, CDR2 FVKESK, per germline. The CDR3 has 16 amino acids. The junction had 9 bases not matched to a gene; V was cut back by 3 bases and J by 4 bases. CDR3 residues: CASSQNGQGRAETQYF. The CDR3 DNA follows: TGTGCCAGCAGCCAGAACGGACAGGGGAGAGCAGAGACCCAGTACTTC.

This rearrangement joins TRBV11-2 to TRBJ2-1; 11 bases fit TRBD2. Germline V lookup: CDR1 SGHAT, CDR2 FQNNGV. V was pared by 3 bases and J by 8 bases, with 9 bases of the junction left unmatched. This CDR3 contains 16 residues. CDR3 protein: CASSFSVLAGGYEQFF. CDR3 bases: TGTGCCAGCAGCTTCTCTGTGCTAGCGGGGGGCTATGAGCAGTTCTTC. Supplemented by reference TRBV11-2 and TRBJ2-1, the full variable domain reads EAGVAQSPRYKIIEKRQSVAFWCNPISGHATLYWYQQILGQGPKLLIQFQNNGVVDDSQLPKDRFSAERLKGVDSTLKIQPAKLEDSAVYLCASSFSVLAGGYEQFFGPGTRLTVL.

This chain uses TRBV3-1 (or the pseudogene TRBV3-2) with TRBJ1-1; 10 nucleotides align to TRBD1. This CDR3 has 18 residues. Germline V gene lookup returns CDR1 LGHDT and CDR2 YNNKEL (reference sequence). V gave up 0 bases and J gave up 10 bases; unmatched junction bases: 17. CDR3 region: CASSQEVLDRGARGRAFF. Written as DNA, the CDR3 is TGTGCCAGCAGCCAAGAGGTTTTGGACAGGGGGGCTCGGGGGAGAGCTTTCTTT.

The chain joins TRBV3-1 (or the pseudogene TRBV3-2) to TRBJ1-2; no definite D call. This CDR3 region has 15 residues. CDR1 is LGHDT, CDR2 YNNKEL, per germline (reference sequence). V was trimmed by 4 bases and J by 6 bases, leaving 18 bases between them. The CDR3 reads CASSRRTAVYDGYTF. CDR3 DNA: TGTGCCAGCAGCCGCCGTACAGCGGTCTACGATGGCTACACCTTC.

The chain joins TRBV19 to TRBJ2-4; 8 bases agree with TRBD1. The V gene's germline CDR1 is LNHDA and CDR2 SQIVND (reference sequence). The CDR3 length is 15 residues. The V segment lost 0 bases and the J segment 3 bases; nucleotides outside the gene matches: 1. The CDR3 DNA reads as TGTGCCAGTAGTATAGACGGACAGGGCAAAAACATTCAGTACTTC. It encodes CASSIDGQGKNIQYF.

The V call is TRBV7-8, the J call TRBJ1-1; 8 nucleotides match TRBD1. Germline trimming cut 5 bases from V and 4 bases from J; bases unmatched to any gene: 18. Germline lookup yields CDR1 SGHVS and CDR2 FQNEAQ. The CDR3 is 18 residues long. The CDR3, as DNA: TGTGCCAGCAGCCTATCGGACAGGGCGATCGTCACCGCCACTGAAGCTTTCTTT. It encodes CASSLSDRAIVTATEAFF.

The CDR3 protein is CASSPTPDSFSEAFF. The CDR3 coding sequence is TGTGCCAGCAGTCCAACACCAGACAGTTTTTCTGAAGCTTTCTTT. The chain is built from TRBV25-1 and TRBJ1-1; possible D gene TRBD1, 5 bases. Trimming cost V 5 bases and J 6 bases, with 19 bases left between them. This CDR3 is 15 amino acids long. CDR1 is MGHDK and CDR2 is SYGVNS in the germline V gene.

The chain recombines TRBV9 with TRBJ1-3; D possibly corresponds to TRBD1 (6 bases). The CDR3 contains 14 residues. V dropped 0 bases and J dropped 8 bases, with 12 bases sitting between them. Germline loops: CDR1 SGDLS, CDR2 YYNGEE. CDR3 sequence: CASSVGTEPYTIYF. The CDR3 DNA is TGTGCCAGCAGCGTAGGGACAGAGCCATACACCATATATTTT.

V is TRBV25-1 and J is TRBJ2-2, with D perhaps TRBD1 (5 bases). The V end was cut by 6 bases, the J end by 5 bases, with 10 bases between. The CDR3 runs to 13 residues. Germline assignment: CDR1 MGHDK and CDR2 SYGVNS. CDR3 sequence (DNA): TGTGCCAGCAGAGGGGAAGGGACCGGGGAGCTGTTTTTT. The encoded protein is CASRGEGTGELFF.

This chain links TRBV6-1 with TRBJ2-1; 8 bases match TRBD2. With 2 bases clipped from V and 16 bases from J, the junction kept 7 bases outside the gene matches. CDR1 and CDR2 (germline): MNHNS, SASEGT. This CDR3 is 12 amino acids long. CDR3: CASSEIAGLGFF. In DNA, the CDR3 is TGTGCCAGCAGTGAAATAGCGGGGCTGGGATTCTTC.

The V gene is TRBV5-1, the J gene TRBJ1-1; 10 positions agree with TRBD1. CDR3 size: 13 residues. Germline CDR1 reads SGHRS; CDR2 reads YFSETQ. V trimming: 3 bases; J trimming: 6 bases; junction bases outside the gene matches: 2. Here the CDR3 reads CASSYGQGAEAFF. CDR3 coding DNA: TGCGCCAGCAGCTACGGACAGGGGGCTGAAGCTTTCTTT.

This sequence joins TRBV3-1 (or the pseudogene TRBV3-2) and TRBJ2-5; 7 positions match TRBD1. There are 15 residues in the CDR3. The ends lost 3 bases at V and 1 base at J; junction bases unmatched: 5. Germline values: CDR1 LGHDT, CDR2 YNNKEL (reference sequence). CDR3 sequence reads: CASSQMTGSQETQYF. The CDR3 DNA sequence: TGTGCCAGCAGCCAGATGACAGGGTCCCAAGAGACCCAGTACTTC.

For the CDR3, the DNA is TGTGCCAGCACTTCGACAGCTCAAGAGACCCAGTACTTC. Its translation: CASTSTAQETQYF. The chain employs TRBV7-9 and TRBJ2-5; D is possibly TRBD1 (5 bases). The CDR3 totals 13 residues. Per the germline V gene, CDR1 is SEHNR and CDR2 is FQNEAQ (reference sequence). Trimming cost V 7 bases and J 2 bases, with 11 bases left between them.

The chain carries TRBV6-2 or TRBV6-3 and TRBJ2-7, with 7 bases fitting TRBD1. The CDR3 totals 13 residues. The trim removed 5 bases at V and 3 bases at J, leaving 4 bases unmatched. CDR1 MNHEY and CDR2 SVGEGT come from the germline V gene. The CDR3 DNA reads TGTGCCAGCAGTGAGCAGGGGGACTACGAGCAGTACTTC. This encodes CASSEQGDYEQYF.

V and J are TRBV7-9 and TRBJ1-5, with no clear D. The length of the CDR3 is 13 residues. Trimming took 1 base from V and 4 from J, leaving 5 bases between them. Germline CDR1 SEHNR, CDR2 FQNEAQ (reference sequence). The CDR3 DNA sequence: TGTGCCAGCAGCTTAGGTCCTAATCAGCCCCAGCATTTT. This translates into CASSLGPNQPQHF.